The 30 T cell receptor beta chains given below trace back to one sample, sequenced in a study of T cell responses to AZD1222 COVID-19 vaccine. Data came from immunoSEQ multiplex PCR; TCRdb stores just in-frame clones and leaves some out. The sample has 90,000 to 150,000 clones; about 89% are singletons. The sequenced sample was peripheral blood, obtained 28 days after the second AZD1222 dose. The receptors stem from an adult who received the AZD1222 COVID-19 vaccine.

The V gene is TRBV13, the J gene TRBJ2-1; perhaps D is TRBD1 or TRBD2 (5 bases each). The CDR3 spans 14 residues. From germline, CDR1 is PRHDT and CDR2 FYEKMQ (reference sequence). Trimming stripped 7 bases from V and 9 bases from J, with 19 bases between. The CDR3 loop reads CASKESPGPLEQFF. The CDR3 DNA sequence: TGTGCCAGCAAAGAATCACCGGGACCCCTTGAGCAGTTCTTC. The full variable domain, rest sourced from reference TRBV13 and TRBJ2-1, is AAGVIQSPRHLIKEKRETATLKCYPIPRHDTVYWYQQGPGQDPQFLISFYEKMQSDKGSIPDRFSAQQFSDYHSELNMSSLELGDSALYFCASKESPGPLEQFFGPGTRLTVL.

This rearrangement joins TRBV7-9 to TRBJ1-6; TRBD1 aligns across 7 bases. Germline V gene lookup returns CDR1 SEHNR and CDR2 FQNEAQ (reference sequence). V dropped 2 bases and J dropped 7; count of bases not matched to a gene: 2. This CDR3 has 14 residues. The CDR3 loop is CASSLLQGNSPLHF. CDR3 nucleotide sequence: TGTGCCAGCAGCTTACTACAGGGGAATTCACCCCTCCACTTT. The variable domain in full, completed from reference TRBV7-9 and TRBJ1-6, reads DTGVSQNPRHKITKRGQNVTFRCDPISEHNRLYWYRQTLGQGPEFLTYFQNEAQLEKSRLLSDRFSAERPKGSFSTLEIQRTEQGDSAMYLCASSLLQGNSPLHFGNGTRLTVT.

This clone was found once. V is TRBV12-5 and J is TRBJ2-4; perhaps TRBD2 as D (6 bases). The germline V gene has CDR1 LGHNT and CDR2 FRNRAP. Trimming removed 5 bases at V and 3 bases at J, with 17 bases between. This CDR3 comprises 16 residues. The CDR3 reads CASGPSDLGGKNIQYF. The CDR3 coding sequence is TGTGCTAGTGGTCCCTCAGACCTGGGAGGCAAAAACATTCAGTACTTC.

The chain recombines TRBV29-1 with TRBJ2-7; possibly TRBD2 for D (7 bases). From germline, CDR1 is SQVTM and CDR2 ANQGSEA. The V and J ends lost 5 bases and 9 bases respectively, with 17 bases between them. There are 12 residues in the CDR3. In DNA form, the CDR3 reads TGCAGCGTTTACCTTACAGGGAGGGGGCAGTACTTC. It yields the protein CSVYLTGRGQYF.

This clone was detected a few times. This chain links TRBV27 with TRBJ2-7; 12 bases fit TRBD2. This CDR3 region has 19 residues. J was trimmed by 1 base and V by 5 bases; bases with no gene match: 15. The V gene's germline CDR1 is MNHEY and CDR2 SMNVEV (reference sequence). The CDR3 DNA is TGTGCCAGCAGTCTCTTCTCGCCGGGACTAGCGGGCGATTCCTACGAGCAGTACTTC. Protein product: CASSLFSPGLAGDSYEQYF.

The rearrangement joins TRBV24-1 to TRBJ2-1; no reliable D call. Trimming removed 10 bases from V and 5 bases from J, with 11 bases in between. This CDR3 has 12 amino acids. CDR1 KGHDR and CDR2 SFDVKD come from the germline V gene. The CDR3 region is CATSLWNNEQFF. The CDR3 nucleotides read TGTGCCACATCCCTGTGGAACAATGAGCAGTTCTTC.

For the CDR3, the DNA is TGTGCCAGCAGCTTGACTTCTAGCGGGACAGATACGCAGTATTTT. Translated, it gives CASSLTSSGTDTQYF. This chain links TRBV5-4 with TRBJ2-3, with 8 positions matching TRBD2. This CDR3 has 15 residues. Germline V CDR1 and CDR2: SGHNT, YYREEE (reference sequence). Unmatched junction bases numbered 4, after V lost 1 base and J lost 3 bases.

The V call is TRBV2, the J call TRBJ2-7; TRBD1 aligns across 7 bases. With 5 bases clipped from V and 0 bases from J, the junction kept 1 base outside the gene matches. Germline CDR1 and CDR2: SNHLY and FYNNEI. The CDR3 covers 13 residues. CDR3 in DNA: TGTGCCAGCAGTCCAGGGGGCTCCTACGAGCAGTACTTC. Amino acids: CASSPGGSYEQYF.

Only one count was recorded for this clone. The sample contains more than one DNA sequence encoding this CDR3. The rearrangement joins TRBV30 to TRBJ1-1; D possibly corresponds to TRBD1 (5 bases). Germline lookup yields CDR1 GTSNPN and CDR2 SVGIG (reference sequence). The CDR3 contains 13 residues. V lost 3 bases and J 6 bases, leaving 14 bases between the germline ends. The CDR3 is CAWRARGSSEAFF. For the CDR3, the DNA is TGTGCCTGGAGGGCCCGGGGCAGTTCTGAAGCTTTCTTT.

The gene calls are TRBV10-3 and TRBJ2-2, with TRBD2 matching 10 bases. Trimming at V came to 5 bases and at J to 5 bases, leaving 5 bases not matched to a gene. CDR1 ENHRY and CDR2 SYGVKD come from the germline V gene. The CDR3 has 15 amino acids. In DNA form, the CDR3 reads TGTGCCATCAGTCTAGCGGGAGTGAGTACCGGGGAGCTGTTTTTT. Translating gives CAISLAGVSTGELFF.

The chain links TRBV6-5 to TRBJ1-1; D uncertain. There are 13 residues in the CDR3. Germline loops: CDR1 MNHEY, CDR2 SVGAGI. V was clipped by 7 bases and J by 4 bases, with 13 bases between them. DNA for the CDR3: TGTGCCAGCACCCCCCCCGGGCTCACTGAAGCTTTCTTT. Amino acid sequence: CASTPPGLTEAFF.

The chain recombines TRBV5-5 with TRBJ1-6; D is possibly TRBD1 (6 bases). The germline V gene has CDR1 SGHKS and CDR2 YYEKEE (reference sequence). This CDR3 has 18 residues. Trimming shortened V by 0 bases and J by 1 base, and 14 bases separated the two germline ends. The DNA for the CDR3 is TGTGCCAGCAGCTTGGGTCGACTGGGGGCATCCTATAATTCACCCCTCCACTTT. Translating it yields CASSLGRLGASYNSPLHF. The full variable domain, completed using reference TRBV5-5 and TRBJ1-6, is DAGVTQSPTHLIKTRGQQVTLRCSPISGHKSVSWYQQVLGQGPQFIFQYYEKEERGRGNFPDRFSARQFPNYSSELNVNALLLGDSALYLCASSLGRLGASYNSPLHFGNGTRLTVT.

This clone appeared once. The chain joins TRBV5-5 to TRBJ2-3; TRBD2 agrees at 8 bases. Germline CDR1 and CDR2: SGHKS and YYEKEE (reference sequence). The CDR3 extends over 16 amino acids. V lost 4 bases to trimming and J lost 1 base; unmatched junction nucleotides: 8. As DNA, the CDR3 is TGTGCCAGCAGCGCCCCGGGAGGGGGGGGCACAGATACGCAGTATTTT. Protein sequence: CASSAPGGGGTDTQYF.

DNA for the CDR3: TGTGCCAGCAGCGTGACTAGCGGGAGTGCCTACAATGAGCAGTTCTTC. Protein: CASSVTSGSAYNEQFF. V gene TRBV7-3 combines with J gene TRBJ2-1, with 12 positions matching TRBD2. Germline loops: CDR1 SGHTA, CDR2 FQGTGA. This CDR3 contains 16 residues. The ends lost 5 bases at V and 2 bases at J; junction bases unmatched: 4.

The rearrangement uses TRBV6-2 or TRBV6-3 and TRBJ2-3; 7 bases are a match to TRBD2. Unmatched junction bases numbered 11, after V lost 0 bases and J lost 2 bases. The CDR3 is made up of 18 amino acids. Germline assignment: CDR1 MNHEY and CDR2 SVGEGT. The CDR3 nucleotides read TGTGCCAGCAGTTACTCGAGGACGGCTAGCGGTATCACAGATACGCAGTATTTT. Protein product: CASSYSRTASGITDTQYF.

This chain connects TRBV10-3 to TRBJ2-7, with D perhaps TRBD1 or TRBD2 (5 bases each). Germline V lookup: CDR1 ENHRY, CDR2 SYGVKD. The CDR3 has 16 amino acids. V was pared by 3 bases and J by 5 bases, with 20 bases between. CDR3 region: CAISERKTALGNEQYF. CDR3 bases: TGTGCCATCAGTGAAAGGAAGACAGCGCTCGGGAACGAGCAGTACTTC.

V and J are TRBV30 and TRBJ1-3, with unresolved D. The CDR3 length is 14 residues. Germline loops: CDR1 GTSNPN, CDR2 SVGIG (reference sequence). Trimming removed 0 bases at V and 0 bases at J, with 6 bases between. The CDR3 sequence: CAWSVGVSGNTIYF. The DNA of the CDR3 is TGTGCCTGGAGTGTCGGGGTCTCTGGAAACACCATATATTTT.

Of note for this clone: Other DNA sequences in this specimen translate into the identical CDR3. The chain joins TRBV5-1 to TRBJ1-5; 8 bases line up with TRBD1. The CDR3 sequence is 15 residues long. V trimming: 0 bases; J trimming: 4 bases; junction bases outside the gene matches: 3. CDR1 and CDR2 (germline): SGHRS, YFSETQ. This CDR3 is CASSLAGQGNQPQHF. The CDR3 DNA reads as TGCGCCAGCAGCTTGGCTGGACAGGGAAATCAGCCCCAGCATTTT.

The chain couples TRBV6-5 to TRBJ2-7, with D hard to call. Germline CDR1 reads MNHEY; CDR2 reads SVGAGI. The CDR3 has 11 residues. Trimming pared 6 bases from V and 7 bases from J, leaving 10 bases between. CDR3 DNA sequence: TGTGCCAGCAGCCTCTGGCCTGAGCAGTACTTC. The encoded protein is CASSLWPEQYF.

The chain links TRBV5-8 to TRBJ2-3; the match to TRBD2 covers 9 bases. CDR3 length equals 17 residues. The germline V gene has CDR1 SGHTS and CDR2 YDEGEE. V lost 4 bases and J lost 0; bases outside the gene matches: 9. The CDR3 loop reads CASSIGLGTSSTDTQYF. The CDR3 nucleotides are TGTGCCAGCAGCATTGGCCTCGGGACTAGCAGCACAGATACGCAGTATTTT.

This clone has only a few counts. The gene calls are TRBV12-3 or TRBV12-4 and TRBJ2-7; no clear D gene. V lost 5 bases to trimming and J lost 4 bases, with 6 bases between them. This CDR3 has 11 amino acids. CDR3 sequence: CASSQNYEQYF. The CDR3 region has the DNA TGTGCCAGCAGTCAAAATTACGAGCAGTACTTC.

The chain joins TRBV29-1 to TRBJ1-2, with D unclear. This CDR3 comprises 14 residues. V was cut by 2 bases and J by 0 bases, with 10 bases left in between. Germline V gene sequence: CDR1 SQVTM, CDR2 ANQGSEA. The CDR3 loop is CSVELQPPNYGYTF. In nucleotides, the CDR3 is TGCAGCGTTGAACTCCAGCCCCCTAACTATGGCTACACCTTC.

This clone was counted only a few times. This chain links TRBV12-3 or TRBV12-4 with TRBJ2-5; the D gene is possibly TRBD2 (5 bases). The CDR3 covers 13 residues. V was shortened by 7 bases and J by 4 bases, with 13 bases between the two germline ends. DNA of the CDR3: TGTGCCAGCACCCACCAGGCGGGAGAGACCCAGTACTTC. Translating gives CASTHQAGETQYF.

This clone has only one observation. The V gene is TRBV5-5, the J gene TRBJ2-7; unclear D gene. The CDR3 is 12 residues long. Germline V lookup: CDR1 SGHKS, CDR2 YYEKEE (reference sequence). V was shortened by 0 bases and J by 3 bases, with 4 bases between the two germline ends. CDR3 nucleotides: TGTGCCAGCAGCTTGGTGGGCTACGAGCAGTACTTC. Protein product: CASSLVGYEQYF. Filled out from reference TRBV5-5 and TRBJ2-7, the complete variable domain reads DAGVTQSPTHLIKTRGQQVTLRCSPISGHKSVSWYQQVLGQGPQFIFQYYEKEERGRGNFPDRFSARQFPNYSSELNVNALLLGDSALYLCASSLVGYEQYFGPGTRLTVT.

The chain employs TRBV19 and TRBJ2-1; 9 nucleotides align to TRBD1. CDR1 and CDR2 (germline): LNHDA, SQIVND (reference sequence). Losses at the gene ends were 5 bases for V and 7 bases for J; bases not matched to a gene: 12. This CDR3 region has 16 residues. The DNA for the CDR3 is TGTGCCAGTAGTTTCCGGACAGGGGTCACAAGGAATGAGCAGTTCTTC. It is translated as CASSFRTGVTRNEQFF.

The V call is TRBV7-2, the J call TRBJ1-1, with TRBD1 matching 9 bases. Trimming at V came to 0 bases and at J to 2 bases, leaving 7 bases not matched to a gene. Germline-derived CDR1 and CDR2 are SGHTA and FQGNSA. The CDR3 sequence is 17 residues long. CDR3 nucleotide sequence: TGTGCCAGCAGCTTAGCCTTCGGGACAGGGATTAACACTGAAGCTTTCTTT. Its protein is CASSLAFGTGINTEAFF.

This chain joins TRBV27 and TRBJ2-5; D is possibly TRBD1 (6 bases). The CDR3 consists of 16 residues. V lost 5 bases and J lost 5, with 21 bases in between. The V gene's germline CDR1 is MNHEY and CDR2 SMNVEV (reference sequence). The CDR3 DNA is TGTGCCAGCAGTGGGCGACTGACCGGGCAGGGGGAGACCCAGTACTTC. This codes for CASSGRLTGQGETQYF.

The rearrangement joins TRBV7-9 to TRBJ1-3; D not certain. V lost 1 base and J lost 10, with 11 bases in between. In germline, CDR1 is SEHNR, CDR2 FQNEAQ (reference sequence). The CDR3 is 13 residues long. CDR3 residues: CASSLGEASTIYF. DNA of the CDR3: TGTGCCAGCAGCTTAGGAGAAGCGTCGACCATATATTTT.

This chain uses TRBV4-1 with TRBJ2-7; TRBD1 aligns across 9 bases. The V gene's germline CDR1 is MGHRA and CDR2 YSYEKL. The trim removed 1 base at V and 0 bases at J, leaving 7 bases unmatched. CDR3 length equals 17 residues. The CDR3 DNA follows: TGCGCCAGCAGCCAAGGCAGAACAGGGGGCATCTCCTACGAGCAGTACTTC. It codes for CASSQGRTGGISYEQYF.

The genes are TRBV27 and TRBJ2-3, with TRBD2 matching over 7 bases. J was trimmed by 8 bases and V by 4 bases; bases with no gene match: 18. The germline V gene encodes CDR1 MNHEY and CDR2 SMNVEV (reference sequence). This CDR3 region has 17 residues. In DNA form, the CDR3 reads TGTGCCAGCAGTTCCCGGGAGGTGCGGGGTGCCAGTGGTACGCAGTATTTT. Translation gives CASSSREVRGASGTQYF.